The T cell receptor (beta chain) described here comes from a study of PD-L1 blockade in urothelial cancer. In the study overall: Peripheral blood specimens exhibited a median yield of around 140,000 T cells.

Sample time point: pretreatment peripheral blood. There are 14 residues in the CDR3. CDR1 and CDR2 from the germline V gene are SQVTM and ANQGSEA. Deletions cut 4 bases from V and 1 base from J, with 13 bases between. Generated by immunoSEQ multiplex PCR, the TCRdb table keeps only in-frame clones and is missing some. The table records about 72,000 clones, 90% of them present only once. This receptor was taken from a man in his sixties or seventies with urothelial cancer. This chain links TRBV29-1 with TRBJ2-5; D is unresolved. Specimen: PBMCs, collected around atezolizumab (anti-PD-L1) treatment. CDR3: CSVVKRNPQETQYF. The DNA for the CDR3 is TGCAGCGTTGTCAAGCGAAACCCCCAAGAGACCCAGTACTTC.